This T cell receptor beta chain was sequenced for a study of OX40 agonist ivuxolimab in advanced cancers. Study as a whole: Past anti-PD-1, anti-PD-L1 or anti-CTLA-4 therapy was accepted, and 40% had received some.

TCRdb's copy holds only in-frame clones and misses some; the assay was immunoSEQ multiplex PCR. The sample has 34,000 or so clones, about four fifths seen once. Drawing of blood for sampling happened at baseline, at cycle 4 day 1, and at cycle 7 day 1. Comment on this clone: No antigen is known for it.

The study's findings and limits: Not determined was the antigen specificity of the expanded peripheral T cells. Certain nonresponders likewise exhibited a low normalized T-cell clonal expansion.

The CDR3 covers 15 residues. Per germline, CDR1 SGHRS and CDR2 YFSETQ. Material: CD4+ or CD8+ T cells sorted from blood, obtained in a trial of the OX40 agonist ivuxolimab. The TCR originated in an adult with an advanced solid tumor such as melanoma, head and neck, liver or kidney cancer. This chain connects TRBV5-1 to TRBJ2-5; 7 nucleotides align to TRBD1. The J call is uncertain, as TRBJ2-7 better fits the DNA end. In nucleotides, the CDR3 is TGCGCCAGCAGCTTGGGGCGACAGGGAAGTAGCGAGCAGTACTTC. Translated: CASSLGRQGSSEQYF.